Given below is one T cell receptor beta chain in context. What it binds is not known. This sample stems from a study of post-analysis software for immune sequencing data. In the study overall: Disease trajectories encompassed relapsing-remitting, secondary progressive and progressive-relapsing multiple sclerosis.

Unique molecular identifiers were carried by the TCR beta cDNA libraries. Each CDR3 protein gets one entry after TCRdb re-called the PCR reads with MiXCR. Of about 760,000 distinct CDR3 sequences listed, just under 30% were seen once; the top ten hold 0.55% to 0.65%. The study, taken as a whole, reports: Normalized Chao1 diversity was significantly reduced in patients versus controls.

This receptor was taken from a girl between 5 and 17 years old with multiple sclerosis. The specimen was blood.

DNA of the CDR3: TGTGCCAGCAGGTTCGGGACAGGGGATCAAGAGACCCAGTACTTC. Its translation is CASRFGTGDQETQYF. The chain employs TRBV6-5 and TRBJ2-7, with TRBD1 matching 10 bases. The DNA end lines up better with TRBJ2-5; the J call may be wrong. The length of the CDR3 is 15 residues. The germline CDR1 and CDR2 sequences are MNHEY and SVGAGI.